The 18 T cell receptor beta chains listed next were all sequenced from one sample in a study of TIL therapy for anti-PD-1-resistant metastatic lung cancer. Time point noted: pre-treatment sample, taken before nivolumab and TIL therapy. The libraries were made with immunoSEQ v3. Method: immunoSEQ multiplex PCR; TCRdb's copy keeps in-frame clones and lacks some. The sample includes about 36,000 clones, less than 75% of them seen just once. The specimen was blood, collected at baseline. Source of these receptors: a person aged 25 to 79 with non-small cell lung cancer.

This clone showed up just once. The chain has TRBV4-2 and TRBJ1-1, with 8 bases lining up with TRBD1. The CDR3 length is 16 residues. CDR1 and CDR2 (germline): LGHNA, YNFKEQ. Germline trimming cut 0 bases from V and 4 bases from J; bases unmatched to any gene: 7. CDR3 protein: CASSQEGRGLFTEAFF. The CDR3 coding sequence is TGTGCCAGCAGCCAAGAGGGCAGGGGGCTTTTCACTGAAGCTTTCTTT.

The chain has TRBV19 and TRBJ1-4, with TRBD1 matching 8 bases. V lost 5 bases to trimming and J lost 2 bases; unmatched junction nucleotides: 7. Germline V gene data show CDR1 as LNHDA and CDR2 as SQIVND (reference sequence). The CDR3 covers 16 residues. The CDR3 coding sequence is TGTGCCAGTAGTTCCCAGGACAGGGCGACTAATGAAAAACTGTTTTTT. Amino acids: CASSSQDRATNEKLFF.

V and J are TRBV2 and TRBJ1-5, with D perhaps matching TRBD1 (6 bases). This CDR3 comprises 15 residues. Germline CDR1 reads SNHLY; CDR2 reads FYNNEI. The V end was cut by 2 bases, the J end by 5 bases, with 13 bases between. The CDR3 DNA reads as TGTGCCAGCAGTGAACCCAGGGGTCTATATCAGCCCCAGCATTTT. This translates into CASSEPRGLYQPQHF. Full variable domain (remainder filled in from reference TRBV2 and TRBJ1-5): EPEVTQTPSHQVTQMGQEVILRCVPISNHLYFYWYRQILGQKVEFLVSFYNNEISEKSEIFDDQFSVERPDGSNFTLKIRSTKLEDSAMYFCASSEPRGLYQPQHFGDGTRLSIL.

The rearrangement links TRBV6-6 to TRBJ1-3, with 8 bases fitting TRBD1. With V trimmed by 2 bases and J by 2 bases, 5 bases remained unmatched. Germline V gives CDR1 MNHNY, CDR2 SVGAGI (reference sequence). The CDR3 runs to 16 residues. The CDR3 region has the DNA TGTGCCAGCAGTTACGGGGAGACAGGGGCTGGAAACACCATATATTTT. It translates to CASSYGETGAGNTIYF.

The V call is TRBV6-1, the J call TRBJ2-7; D gene uncertain. V was pared by 7 bases and J by 3 bases, with 10 bases between. The CDR3 totals 12 residues. Germline CDR1 MNHNS, CDR2 SASEGT. The DNA for the CDR3 is TGTGCCAGCAACCTTTACAGCTACGAGCAGTACTTC. Its translation is CASNLYSYEQYF.

The V call is TRBV18, the J call TRBJ2-2, with TRBD1 matching 9 bases. CDR3 length: 17 residues. J was trimmed by 6 bases and V by 1 base; bases with no gene match: 9. Germline CDR1 and CDR2: KGHSH and LQKENI. CDR3 sequence reads: CASSPLTGTGISGELFF. The CDR3 nucleotides are TGTGCCAGCTCACCACTGACCGGGACAGGGATCTCCGGGGAGCTGTTTTTT.

V and J are TRBV20-1 and TRBJ2-1; D perhaps matches TRBD1 (5 bases). CDR1 and CDR2 (germline): DFQATT, SNEGSKA (reference sequence). V gave up 0 bases and J gave up 10 bases, with 7 bases separating them. CDR3 length equals 11 residues. CDR3 protein: CSAREDTEQFF. The CDR3 DNA reads TGCAGTGCTAGAGAGGACACGGAGCAGTTCTTC.

The chain combines TRBV12-5 with TRBJ2-1; no firm D call. CDR1 is LGHNT and CDR2 is FRNRAP in the germline V gene. The V end was cut by 2 bases, the J end by 4 bases, with 9 bases between. The CDR3 is 14 residues long. The CDR3 nucleotides read TGTGCTAGTGGTTTGTTGGACGGTTACAATGAGCAGTTCTTC. It translates to CASGLLDGYNEQFF.

The chain recombines TRBV5-1 with TRBJ2-5; D gene uncertain. V was pared by 4 bases and J by 2 bases, with 3 bases between. CDR3 length: 11 amino acids. The V gene's germline CDR1 is SGHRS and CDR2 YFSETQ. The CDR3 coding sequence is TGCGCCAGCAGCATTCAAGAGACCCAGTACTTC. It translates to CASSIQETQYF.

The chain joins TRBV11-2 to TRBJ2-5; D possibly corresponds to TRBD1 (6 bases). CDR3 length: 15 amino acids. Between the trimmed V and J ends, which lost 1 base and 5 bases, there was a span of 14 bases. Germline CDR1 SGHAT, CDR2 FQNNGV. This CDR3 is CASSLGTALRETQYF. The CDR3 DNA sequence: TGTGCCAGCAGCTTAGGGACAGCCCTCCGGGAGACCCAGTACTTC.

The chain uses TRBV28 and TRBJ1-1; TRBD1 aligns across 7 bases. This CDR3 is built from 10 residues. Germline V gene lookup returns CDR1 MDHEN and CDR2 SYDVKM. The CDR3 loop is CAGGSGGAFF. The CDR3, as DNA: TGTGCTGGGGGGTCAGGGGGAGCTTTCTTT. Filled out from reference TRBV28 and TRBJ1-1, the complete variable domain reads DVKVTQSSRYLVKRTGEKVFLECVQDMDHENMFWYRQDPGLGLRLIYFSYDVKMKEKGDIPEGYSVSREKKERFSLILESASTNQTSMYLCAGGSGGAFFGQGTRLTVV.

This clone was counted between two and nine times. V gene TRBV18 combines with J gene TRBJ1-4; possibly TRBD1 for D (6 bases). This CDR3 has 15 amino acids. The ends were cut back, 4 bases at V and 0 bases at J, with 9 bases in the middle. The germline CDR1 and CDR2 sequences are KGHSH and LQKENI. The CDR3 coding sequence is TGTGCCAGCTCACGACAGGAGGCAACTAATGAAAAACTGTTTTTT. Translation: CASSRQEATNEKLFF.

The chain is built from TRBV5-5 and TRBJ2-3; TRBD1 is a possible D gene (6 bases). The CDR3 has 14 residues. V was clipped by 4 bases and J by 2 bases, with 11 bases between them. The germline gives CDR1 SGHKS, CDR2 YYEKEE (reference sequence). DNA for the CDR3: TGTGCCAGCAGCCGACGGGACAACACAGATACGCAGTATTTT. Its protein is CASSRRDNTDTQYF.

J is TRBJ2-7 and V is TRBV4-3, with TRBD1 matching over 10 bases. With 4 bases clipped from V and 4 bases from J, the junction kept 10 bases outside the gene matches. The CDR3 is 16 residues long. Germline values: CDR1 LGHNA, CDR2 YSLEER. The CDR3 nucleotides read TGCGCCAGCAGCCGAGTAGCCCGGGACAGGGGTTACGAGCAGTACTTC. Translating gives CASSRVARDRGYEQYF.

The chain has TRBV28 and TRBJ2-1; TRBD2 agrees at 11 bases. CDR3 length: 17 residues. Germline values: CDR1 MDHEN, CDR2 SYDVKM. Unmatched junction bases numbered 5, after V lost 4 bases and J lost 0 bases. The CDR3 sequence is CASSSRLAGTSYNEQFF. CDR3 sequence (DNA): TGTGCCAGCAGTTCGAGACTAGCGGGGACCTCCTACAATGAGCAGTTCTTC.

This chain uses TRBV19 with TRBJ1-5; D not resolved. The CDR3 runs to 12 residues. V dropped 5 bases and J dropped 11 bases, with 13 bases sitting between them. CDR1 LNHDA and CDR2 SQIVND come from the germline V gene (reference sequence). The CDR3 loop reads CASSGPTVAQHF. CDR3 in DNA: TGTGCCAGTAGTGGGCCGACGGTGGCCCAGCATTTT.

The chain combines TRBV9 with TRBJ2-7; D is possibly TRBD1 or TRBD2 (6 bases each). In germline, CDR1 is SGDLS, CDR2 YYNGEE. V lost 0 bases, J lost 1 base, and 11 bases lay in between. CDR3 size: 15 residues. In DNA, the CDR3 is TGTGCCAGCAGCGTAGGCCCGGGGGCTTCCTACGAGCAGTACTTC. Translated, it gives CASSVGPGASYEQYF.

This clone was counted once. The chain uses TRBV5-1 and TRBJ2-5; D may be TRBD1 or TRBD2 (6 bases each). Germline CDR1 reads SGHRS; CDR2 reads YFSETQ. The CDR3 is made up of 14 amino acids. Trimming cost V 2 bases and J 1 base, with 9 bases left between them. The CDR3 is CASSFGGPQETQYF. CDR3 DNA sequence: TGCGCCAGCAGCTTCGGGGGCCCCCAAGAGACCCAGTACTTC. The whole variable domain, filled in from reference TRBV5-1 and TRBJ2-5, reads KAGVTQTPRYLIKTRGQQVTLSCSPISGHRSVSWYQQTPGQGLQFLFEYFSETQRNKGNFPGRFSGRQFSNSRSEMNVSTLELGDSALYLCASSFGGPQETQYFGPGTRLLVL.